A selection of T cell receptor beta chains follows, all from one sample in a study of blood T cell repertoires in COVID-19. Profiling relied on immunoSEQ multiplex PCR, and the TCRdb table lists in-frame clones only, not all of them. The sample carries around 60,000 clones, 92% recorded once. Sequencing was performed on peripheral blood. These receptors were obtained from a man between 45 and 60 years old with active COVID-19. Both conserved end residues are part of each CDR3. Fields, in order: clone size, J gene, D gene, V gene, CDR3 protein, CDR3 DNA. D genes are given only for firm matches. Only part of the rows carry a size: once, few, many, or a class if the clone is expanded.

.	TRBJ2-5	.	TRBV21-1	CASSRIGSRETQYF	TGTGCCAGCAGCAGAATTGGCAGCAGGGAGACCCAGTACTTC
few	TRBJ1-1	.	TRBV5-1	CASSRQGSPTEAFF	TGCGCCAGCTCTCGGCAGGGCTCCCCCACTGAAGCTTTCTTT
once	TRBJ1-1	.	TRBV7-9	CASSLMTENTEAFF	TGTGCCAGCAGCTTAATGACAGAGAACACTGAAGCTTTCTTT
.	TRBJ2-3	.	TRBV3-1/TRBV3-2	CASRLGSRGTQYF	TGTGCCAGCAGACTAGGGTCTCGGGGTACGCAGTATTTT
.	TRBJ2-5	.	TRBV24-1	CATSDAAAYQETQYF	TGTGCCACCAGTGATGCGGCAGCGTATCAAGAGACCCAGTACTTC
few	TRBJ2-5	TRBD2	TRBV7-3	CASSFGTRDQETQYF	TGTGCCAGCAGCTTTGGGACTAGGGACCAAGAGACCCAGTACTTC
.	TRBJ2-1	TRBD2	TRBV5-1	CASSLFVTSGPHSYNEQFF	TGCGCCAGCAGCTTGTTTGTGACTAGCGGGCCTCACTCCTACAATGAGCAGTTCTTC
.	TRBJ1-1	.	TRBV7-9	CASSLEGDTEAFF	TGTGCCAGCAGCTTAGAAGGGGACACTGAAGCTTTCTTT
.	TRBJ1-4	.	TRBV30	CAWSVPGRVTNEKLFF	TGTGCCTGGAGTGTCCCAGGGAGGGTAACTAATGAAAAACTGTTTTTT
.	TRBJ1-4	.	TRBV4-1	CASSQGAGRVFELFF	TGCGCCAGCAGCCAAGGGGCGGGGAGAGTTTTTGAACTGTTTTTT
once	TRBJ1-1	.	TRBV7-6	CASSLDLMATEAFF	TGTGCCAGCAGCTTAGATCTTATGGCTACTGAAGCTTTCTTT
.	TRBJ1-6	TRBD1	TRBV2	CASSEGTGDNSPLHF	TGTGCCAGCAGTGAGGGGACAGGAGATAATTCACCCCTCCACTTT
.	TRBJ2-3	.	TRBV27	CASSLFGQSTDTQYF	TGTGCCAGCAGTTTATTTGGACAGAGCACAGATACGCAGTATTTT
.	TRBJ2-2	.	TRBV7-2	CASSSGTVNTGELFF	TGTGCCAGCAGCTCCGGGACTGTGAACACCGGGGAGCTGTTTTTT
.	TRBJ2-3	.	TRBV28	CASSLFSRQADTQYF	TGTGCCAGCAGTTTATTCTCTCGGCAGGCAGATACGCAGTATTTT
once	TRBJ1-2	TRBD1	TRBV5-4	CASSWDRGYYGYTF	TGTGCCAGCAGCTGGGACAGGGGTTACTATGGCTACACCTTC
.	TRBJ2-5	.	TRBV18	CASSLGVAETQYF	TGTGCCAGCTCGCTAGGAGTAGCCGAGACCCAGTACTTC
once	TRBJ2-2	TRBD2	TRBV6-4	CASRTGTSGDRSSGELFF	TGTGCCAGCAGGACTGGGACTAGCGGGGACAGAAGTTCCGGGGAGCTGTTTTTT
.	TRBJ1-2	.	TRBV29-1	CSTQLMEGYGYTF	TGCAGCACCCAATTGATGGAGGGGTATGGCTACACCTTC
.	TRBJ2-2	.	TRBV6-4	CASSQTTYTGELFF	TGTGCCAGCAGTCAGACAACCTACACCGGGGAGCTGTTTTTT
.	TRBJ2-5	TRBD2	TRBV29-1	CSVEGTKQETQYF	TGCAGCGTTGAGGGGACTAAACAAGAGACCCAGTACTTC
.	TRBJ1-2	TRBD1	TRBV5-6	CASSLGQGVYGYTF	TGTGCCAGCAGCTTAGGGCAGGGGGTTTATGGCTACACCTTC
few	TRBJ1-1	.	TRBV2	CASSERRTEAFF	TGTGCCAGCAGTGAAAGGAGAACTGAAGCTTTCTTT
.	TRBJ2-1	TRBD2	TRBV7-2	CASSLTGLAGGNNEQFF	TGTGCCAGCAGCTTAACCGGTCTAGCGGGGGGTAACAATGAGCAGTTCTTC
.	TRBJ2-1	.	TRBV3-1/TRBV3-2	CASSLGRIVSGLTKDNEQFF	TGTGCCAGCAGCCTTGGTAGGATCGTTTCTGGACTTACCAAAGACAATGAGCAGTTCTTC
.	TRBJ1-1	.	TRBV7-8	CASSPHRQGNAEAFF	TGTGCCAGCAGCCCTCACCGGCAGGGTAATGCTGAAGCTTTCTTT
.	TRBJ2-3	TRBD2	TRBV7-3	CASSLGLAVTDTQYF	TGTGCCAGCAGCTTGGGACTAGCGGTAACAGATACGCAGTATTTT
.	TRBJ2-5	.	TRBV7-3	CASSLRLESETQYF	TGTGCCAGCAGCTTAAGGTTGGAGTCGGAGACCCAGTACTTC
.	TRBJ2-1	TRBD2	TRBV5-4	CASSPKRGGLGEQFF	TGTGCCAGCAGCCCTAAGCGGGGGGGCCTCGGTGAGCAGTTCTTC
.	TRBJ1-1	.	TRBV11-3	CASSPHRRTEAFF	TGTGCCAGCAGCCCCCACAGGCGAACTGAAGCTTTCTTT
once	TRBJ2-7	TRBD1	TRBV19	CASRTGGISGYEQYF	TGTGCCAGTAGGACAGGGGGCATCTCTGGTTACGAGCAGTACTTC
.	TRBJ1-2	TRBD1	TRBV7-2	CAGTANFNYGYTF	TGTGCCGGGACAGCGAACTTTAACTATGGCTACACCTTC
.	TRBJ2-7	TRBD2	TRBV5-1	CASSFPGTSGGPTPYEQYF	TGCGCCAGCAGCTTCCCCGGGACTAGCGGGGGGCCAACCCCCTACGAGCAGTACTTC
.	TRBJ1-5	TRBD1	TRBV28	CASSLWGTGDQPQHF	TGTGCCAGCAGTTTATGGGGGACAGGTGATCAGCCCCAGCATTTT
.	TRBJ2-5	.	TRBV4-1	CASSQDSGTGRYF	TGCGCCAGCAGCCAGGACTCCGGGACTGGGAGGTACTTC
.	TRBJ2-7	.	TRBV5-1	CASSPRTGGVSYEQYF	TGCGCCAGCAGCCCTCGGACCGGAGGAGTCTCCTACGAGCAGTACTTC
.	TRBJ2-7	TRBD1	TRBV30	CAWSVPQGVTEQYF	TGTGCCTGGAGTGTACCACAGGGGGTAACCGAGCAGTACTTC
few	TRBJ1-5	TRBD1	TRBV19	CASSRGQAYSNQPQHF	TGTGCCAGTAGTAGGGGACAGGCTTATAGCAATCAGCCCCAGCATTTT
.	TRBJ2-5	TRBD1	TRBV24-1	CATSDPGGRQETQYF	TGTGCCACCAGTGACCCAGGGGGTAGGCAAGAGACCCAGTACTTC
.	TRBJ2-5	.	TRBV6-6	CASSPVSGYQETQYF	TGTGCCAGCAGCCCTGTTAGCGGCTACCAAGAGACCCAGTACTTC
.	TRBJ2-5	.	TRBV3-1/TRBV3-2	CASSATGTYYETQYF	TGTGCCAGCAGCGCTACAGGGACCTACTATGAGACCCAGTACTTC
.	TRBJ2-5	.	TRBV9	CASSVAEREETQYF	TGTGCCAGCAGCGTAGCTGAAAGAGAAGAGACCCAGTACTTC
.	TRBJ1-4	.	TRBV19	CASPGTHNGELKSNEKLFF	TGTGCCAGCCCGGGAACCCACAACGGCGAGCTGAAGTCTAATGAAAAACTGTTTTTT
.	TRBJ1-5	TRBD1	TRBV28	CASSGQGEAVEPQHF	TGTGCCAGCAGTGGACAGGGGGAGGCAGTTGAGCCCCAGCATTTT
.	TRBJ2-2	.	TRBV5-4	CASRMAALAGELFF	TGTGCCAGCAGGATGGCCGCCCTCGCCGGGGAGCTGTTTTTT
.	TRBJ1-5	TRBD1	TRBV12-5	CASGLVLQGLNQPQHF	TGTGCTAGTGGTTTGGTCCTACAGGGGTTAAATCAGCCCCAGCATTTT
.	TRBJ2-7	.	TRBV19	CASSGHAYYEQYF	TGTGCCAGTAGTGGACACGCTTACTACGAGCAGTACTTC
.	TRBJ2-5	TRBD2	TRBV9	CASSVGVSGSETQYF	TGTGCCAGCAGCGTAGGAGTTAGCGGGAGTGAGACCCAGTACTTC